What follows describes a single TCR beta chain. What it binds is unknown. The data are from a study of response to subunit inactivated influenza vaccine. Study results and limitations: The authors proposed limited new T cell recruitment per seasonal influenza vaccination.

TCRdb recomputed calls from the RT-PCR reads with MiXCR, one row per CDR3 protein. The sample includes 650,000 to 800,000 distinct CDR3 sequences, approximately 17% of them seen just once. Trimming took 0 bases from V and 0 from J, leaving 15 bases between them. Germline loops: CDR1 DFQATT, CDR2 SNEGSKA (reference sequence). The length of the CDR3 is 17 residues. This specimen was PBMCs from blood, taken roughly 5 days after vaccination. The sequence came from a man aged 50 or older who received an inactivated influenza vaccine. This sequence joins TRBV20-1 and TRBJ2-1, with D possibly matching TRBD1 (6 bases). CDR3 amino acids: CSARDRVTGISYNEQFF. CDR3 nucleotides: TGCAGTGCTAGAGATCGGGTTACAGGGATCTCCTACAATGAGCAGTTCTTC.